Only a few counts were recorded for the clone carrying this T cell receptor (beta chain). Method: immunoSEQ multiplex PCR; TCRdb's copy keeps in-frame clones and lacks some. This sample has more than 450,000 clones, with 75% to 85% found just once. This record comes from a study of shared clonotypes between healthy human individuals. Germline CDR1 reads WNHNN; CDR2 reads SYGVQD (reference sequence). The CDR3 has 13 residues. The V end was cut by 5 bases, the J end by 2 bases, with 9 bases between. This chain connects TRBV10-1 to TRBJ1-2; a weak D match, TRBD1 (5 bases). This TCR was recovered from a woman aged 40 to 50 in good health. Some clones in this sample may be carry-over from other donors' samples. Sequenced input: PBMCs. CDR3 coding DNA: TGCGCCAGCAGTAGGGGTGGCAACTATGGCTACACCTTC. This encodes CASSRGGNYGYTF.